The rows below give T cell receptor beta chains drawn from one sample of a study of blood T cell repertoires in COVID-19. The method was immunoSEQ multiplex PCR; TCRdb's version includes in-frame clones alone and lacks a portion of them. This sample yields some 210,000 clones, of which over 75% are seen a single time; 4.3% belongs to the top ten. The sample consisted of PBMCs or T cells enriched from blood (not recorded which). The receptors come from a man aged 25 to 40 with acute COVID-19. The CDR3 runs from the conserved cysteine through the conserved F or W. Each record gives: J gene, D gene, clone size, CDR3 length, V gene, CDR3 DNA, CDR3 protein. The D gene is left open where the match is weak. Not all rows give a size; the values are once, few, many and, for expanded clones, a class.

j_gene: TRBJ1-2
d_gene: TRBD1
abundance: NA
len: 15
v_gene: TRBV3-1/TRBV3-2
CDR3nt: TGTGCCAGCAGCAGGACAGGGGCCACTAACTATGGCTACACCTTC
CDR3aa: CASSRTGATNYGYTF

j_gene: TRBJ1-2
d_gene: TRBD1
abundance: NA
len: 16
v_gene: TRBV24-1
CDR3nt: TGTGCCACCAGCGGGACAGGGGCCCAAAACAACTATGGCTACACCTTC
CDR3aa: CATSGTGAQNNYGYTF

j_gene: TRBJ1-5
d_gene: NA
abundance: few
len: 16
v_gene: TRBV27
CDR3nt: TGTGCCAGCAGTTTCCAGGTAAGTAGGAGCAATCAGCCCCAGCATTTT
CDR3aa: CASSFQVSRSNQPQHF

j_gene: TRBJ1-4
d_gene: NA
abundance: NA
len: 15
v_gene: TRBV5-1
CDR3nt: TGCGCCAGCAGCTTGGCCCACAGGGAGGGTGAAAAACTGTTTTTT
CDR3aa: CASSLAHREGEKLFF

j_gene: TRBJ2-6
d_gene: NA
abundance: NA
len: 17
v_gene: TRBV9
CDR3nt: TGTGCCAGCAGCCATAACAGGGACCTAGCTGGGGCCAACGTCCTGACTTTC
CDR3aa: CASSHNRDLAGANVLTF

j_gene: TRBJ2-5
d_gene: TRBD2
abundance: NA
len: 14
v_gene: TRBV11-2
CDR3nt: TGTGCCAGCAGCTTAGTAGGGACTAGAGAGACCCAGTACTTC
CDR3aa: CASSLVGTRETQYF

j_gene: TRBJ1-1
d_gene: TRBD1
abundance: NA
len: 15
v_gene: TRBV6-5
CDR3nt: TGTGCCAGCAGCTACAACGGACAGGGTAACTCTGAAGCTTTCTTT
CDR3aa: CASSYNGQGNSEAFF

j_gene: TRBJ1-5
d_gene: TRBD1
abundance: NA
len: 18
v_gene: TRBV6-8
CDR3nt: TGTGCCAGCAGTCCCCCGGACAGGGGGCGGCGTAGCAATCAGCCCCAGCATTTT
CDR3aa: CASSPPDRGRRSNQPQHF

j_gene: TRBJ1-1
d_gene: NA
abundance: NA
len: 13
v_gene: TRBV12-3/TRBV12-4
CDR3nt: TGTGCCAGCAGTTTTGCGGGGGACACTGAAGCTTTCTTT
CDR3aa: CASSFAGDTEAFF

j_gene: TRBJ2-1
d_gene: TRBD2
abundance: once
len: 16
v_gene: TRBV11-2
CDR3nt: TGTGCCAGCAGCTTAGCCGGGGGGGTAAACTACAATGAGCAGTTCTTC
CDR3aa: CASSLAGGVNYNEQFF

j_gene: TRBJ1-2
d_gene: NA
abundance: NA
len: 13
v_gene: TRBV2
CDR3nt: TGTGCCAGCAGAGGCCGGACAGCCTATGGCTACACCTTC
CDR3aa: CASRGRTAYGYTF

j_gene: TRBJ1-2
d_gene: TRBD1
abundance: NA
len: 15
v_gene: TRBV5-4
CDR3nt: TGTGCCAGCAGCACGGACGCCGGGACAGGCTATGGCTACACCTTC
CDR3aa: CASSTDAGTGYGYTF

j_gene: TRBJ1-1
d_gene: NA
abundance: NA
len: 14
v_gene: TRBV18
CDR3nt: TGTGCCAGCTCACTCGTCCGGGGATACACTGAAGCTTTCTTT
CDR3aa: CASSLVRGYTEAFF

j_gene: TRBJ1-6
d_gene: NA
abundance: NA
len: 13
v_gene: TRBV6-1
CDR3nt: TGTGCCAGCAGTGAAGGGGGGGATTCACCCCTCCACTTT
CDR3aa: CASSEGGDSPLHF

j_gene: TRBJ1-1
d_gene: TRBD1
abundance: NA
len: 15
v_gene: TRBV5-6
CDR3nt: TGTGCCAGCAGCTATGCGAGGGGGCGGAGCACTGAAGCTTTCTTT
CDR3aa: CASSYARGRSTEAFF

j_gene: TRBJ2-6
d_gene: NA
abundance: NA
len: 13
v_gene: TRBV29-1
CDR3nt: TGCAGCGCCAGCGGGTCTGGGGCCAACGTCCTGACTTTC
CDR3aa: CSASGSGANVLTF

j_gene: TRBJ1-6
d_gene: NA
abundance: NA
len: 17
v_gene: TRBV27
CDR3nt: TGTGCCAGCAGTTTATGGGGCAGGTTCGTCCGTAATTCACCCCTCCACTTT
CDR3aa: CASSLWGRFVRNSPLHF

j_gene: TRBJ1-5
d_gene: TRBD1
abundance: NA
len: 15
v_gene: TRBV9
CDR3nt: TGTGCCAGCAGCGTAGCGGGACAGAGCAATCAGCCCCAGCATTTT
CDR3aa: CASSVAGQSNQPQHF

j_gene: TRBJ2-7
d_gene: NA
abundance: NA
len: 13
v_gene: TRBV7-6
CDR3nt: TGTGCCAGCAGCCCTAGCAGGGGCTACGAGCAGTACTTC
CDR3aa: CASSPSRGYEQYF

j_gene: TRBJ2-2
d_gene: TRBD1
abundance: NA
len: 13
v_gene: TRBV6-4
CDR3nt: TGTGCCACCTCTAACAGGGGATCCGGGGAGCTGTTTTTT
CDR3aa: CATSNRGSGELFF

j_gene: TRBJ2-1
d_gene: TRBD2
abundance: NA
len: 17
v_gene: TRBV4-1
CDR3nt: TGCGCCAGCAGCCAAGGAACTAGCGGGGTGAAATACAATGAGCAGTTCTTC
CDR3aa: CASSQGTSGVKYNEQFF

j_gene: TRBJ1-2
d_gene: NA
abundance: once
len: 15
v_gene: TRBV12-2
CDR3nt: TGTGCAAGTCGCTTAGGTGACGACAGGGGAAGAGGCTACACCTTC
CDR3aa: CASRLGDDRGRGYTF